The next 19 T cell receptor beta chains were all read from a single sample in a study of regulatory T cells in long-lasting Graves disease. As for time point: newly diagnosed GD, antithyroid drugs for less than 3 months. Isolated PBMC RNA provided the starting material for the TCR library. Investigators prepared the TCR beta libraries by applying iRepertoire HTBI primers and Arm-PCR of CDR3 regions. TCRdb independently ran MiXCR on the multiplex PCR reads; one entry per CDR3 protein. The table lists 400,000 to 500,000 distinct CDR3 sequences, 16% of them singletons, with about 11% in the top ten. These sequences were also reported in another study, on T cells in Graves' hyperthyroidism and ophthalmopathy.

The sample consisted of peripheral blood mononuclear cells (PBMCs), taken at new diagnosis, from a patient treated with antithyroid drugs. The receptors originated from a woman in her thirties with Graves disease.

This clonotype came up many times. The gene calls are TRBV5-1 and TRBJ2-3; the match to TRBD2 covers 11 bases. J was trimmed by 3 bases and V by 4 bases; bases with no gene match: 10. The length of the CDR3 is 17 residues. Germline V gives CDR1 SGHRS, CDR2 YFSETQ. The CDR3 protein is CASSLQLLAGETDTQYF. The CDR3 nucleotides are TGCGCCAGCAGCCTCCAATTACTAGCGGGAGAGACAGATACGCAGTATTTT.

The gene calls are TRBV7-3 and TRBJ2-1; TRBD2 aligns across 10 bases. Germline trimming cut 4 bases from V and 9 bases from J; bases unmatched to any gene: 6. The length of the CDR3 is 14 residues. The germline CDR1 and CDR2 sequences are SGHTA and FQGTGA. The CDR3 DNA reads TGTGCCAGCAGCTACGGACTAGCGGACGTTGAGCAGTTCTTC. It translates to CASSYGLADVEQFF. The variable domain in full, with the rest retrieved from reference TRBV7-3 and TRBJ2-1, is GAGVSQTPSNKVTEKGKYVELRCDPISGHTALYWYRQSLGQGPEFLIYFQGTGAADDSGLPNDRFFAVRPEGSVSTLKIQRTERGDSAVYLCASSYGLADVEQFFGPGTRLTVL.

Concerning this clonotype: This sequence may be a read error, since a much larger clone differs from it by one base. J is TRBJ1-3 and V is TRBV12-3 or TRBV12-4; TRBD1 aligns across 7 bases. This CDR3 region has 14 residues. CDR3 sequence (DNA): TGTGCCAGCAGTGAAGGACAGGAGAAAAACACCATACATTTT. Residues: CASSEGQEKNTIHF.

This clonotype appeared many times. The chain recombines TRBV3-1 with TRBJ2-3; unclear D gene. Germline V gene lookup returns CDR1 LGHDT and CDR2 YNNKEL (reference sequence). V was shortened by 4 bases and J by 2 bases, with 16 bases between the two germline ends. The CDR3 runs 16 residues. The CDR3 DNA reads TGTGCCAGCAGCCCGGAGCCAGGAGTGATCACAGATACGCAGTATTTT. Its translation: CASSPEPGVITDTQYF.

This clonotype was seen repeatedly, ten times or more. The chain combines TRBV7-9 with TRBJ1-1, with D unclear. The length of the CDR3 is 12 residues. With 4 bases removed from V and 7 bases from J, the gap between germline ends came to 10 bases. Germline loops: CDR1 SEHNR, CDR2 FQNEAQ (reference sequence). CDR3 coding DNA: TGTGCCAGCAGCTACGAAGCCTTTGAAGCTTTCTTT. Translating it yields CASSYEAFEAFF.

The chain links TRBV11-1 to TRBJ2-1, with D perhaps matching TRBD1 (5 bases). The CDR3 is 17 amino acids. V lost 0 bases and J lost 6, with 18 bases in between. The germline CDR1 and CDR2 sequences are SGHAT and FQDESV (reference sequence). The CDR3 spells CASSLAVQARDSNEQFF. CDR3 DNA: TGTGCCAGCAGCTTAGCAGTACAGGCCAGGGATTCCAATGAGCAGTTCTTC.

The table lists this clonotype with a few counts. One base separates it from a far larger clone, so it is likely a read error. The chain uses TRBV2 and TRBJ2-7, with TRBD2 as a possible D gene (7 bases). The CDR3 contains 13 residues. CDR1 is SNHLY, CDR2 FYNNEI, per germline. DNA of the CDR3: TGTGCCAGCAGTTTAAACAGGGACTACGAGCGGTACTTC. Its protein product is CASSLNRDYERYF.

In its sample, this clonotype was seen many times. The chain joins TRBV7-2 to TRBJ2-1, with D uncertain. This CDR3 contains 14 residues. The germline V gene encodes CDR1 SGHTA and CDR2 FQGNSA. Deletions cut 5 bases from V and 6 bases from J, with 14 bases between. The CDR3 is CASSALRSPNEQFF. Written as DNA, the CDR3 is TGTGCCAGCAGCGCCCTAAGAAGCCCCAATGAGCAGTTCTTC.

V is TRBV29-1 and J is TRBJ1-1, with D possibly matching TRBD1 (5 bases). Germline V gene lookup returns CDR1 SQVTM and CDR2 ANQGSEA. The CDR3 is 12 residues long. The V end lost 3 bases, the J end lost 4 bases, and 9 bases lay between the germline ends. For the CDR3, the DNA is TGCAGCGTTGAGGGGGGAGTCACTGAAGCTTTCTTT. Translated: CSVEGGVTEAFF.

This clonotype was counted ten times or more. V is TRBV12-3 or TRBV12-4 and J is TRBJ2-2; D possibly corresponds to TRBD2 (5 bases). V lost 5 bases and J 4 bases, leaving 11 bases between the germline ends. The CDR3 spans 14 residues. CDR3 sequence reads: CASSPDYPTGELFF. The CDR3 DNA reads TGTGCCAGCAGTCCCGACTACCCCACCGGGGAGCTGTTTTTT.

The chain combines TRBV19 with TRBJ2-5, with a weak D call TRBD1 (7 bases). Deletions cut 1 base from V and 0 bases from J, with 12 bases between. CDR3 length: 16 residues. Germline V gene sequence: CDR1 LNHDA, CDR2 SQIVND (reference sequence). The CDR3 sequence is CASSIVGRGDQETQYF. The CDR3 nucleotides read TGTGCCAGTAGTATAGTCGGCAGGGGGGACCAAGAGACCCAGTACTTC.

The rearrangement joins TRBV20-1 to TRBJ1-5; 8 nucleotides agree with TRBD1. Per the germline V gene, CDR1 is DFQATT and CDR2 is SNEGSKA (reference sequence). The V and J ends lost 5 bases and 6 bases, in that order; junction bases with no gene match: 12. The CDR3 consists of 15 residues. The CDR3 here is CSAQRFGQGRQPQHF. The DNA of the CDR3 is TGCAGTGCTCAACGTTTTGGACAGGGCCGTCAGCCCCAGCATTTT.

A remark on this clonotype: Just one base apart from a much larger clone, this may be a read error. This chain links TRBV15 with TRBJ2-7; weak D call: TRBD2 (6 bases). V dropped 3 bases and J dropped 7 bases, with 22 bases sitting between them. This CDR3 has 16 residues. Germline V gene sequence: CDR1 LNHNV, CDR2 YYDKDF (reference sequence). The CDR3 spells CATSRKGGEAYNEQYF. The CDR3, as DNA: TGTGCCACCAGCAGGAAGGGCGGGGAAGCCTACAATGAGCAGTACTTC.

This clonotype came up many times. This rearrangement joins TRBV2 to TRBJ2-7; 7 bases are a match to TRBD1. This CDR3 is 15 amino acids long. After removal of 0 bases from V and 7 bases from J, the junction contained 9 bases not matched to a gene. The germline gives CDR1 SNHLY, CDR2 FYNNEI. CDR3: CASSEAGGASREQYF. The CDR3 DNA follows: TGTGCCAGCAGTGAAGCAGGGGGCGCATCGCGGGAGCAGTACTTC.

This clonotype has at least ten counts. The V gene is TRBV5-1, the J gene TRBJ1-1; D remains unclear. CDR1 is SGHRS and CDR2 is YFSETQ in the germline V gene. The CDR3 spans 14 residues. The ends were cut back, 4 bases at V and 3 bases at J, with 13 bases in the middle. The CDR3 protein is CASSPAVRDTEAFF. CDR3 in DNA: TGCGCCAGCAGCCCCGCCGTGCGGGACACTGAAGCTTTCTTT.

Only a few counts were recorded for this clonotype. The chain combines TRBV29-1 with TRBJ2-1; D is unresolved. The CDR3 spans 11 residues. V lost 4 bases and J 5 bases, leaving 6 bases between the germline ends. Germline-derived CDR1 and CDR2 are SQVTM and ANQGSEA. CDR3 region: CSVVSNNEQFF. The CDR3 DNA is TGCAGCGTTGTATCCAACAATGAGCAGTTCTTC.

This clonotype was recorded at least ten times. The V and J genes are TRBV18 and TRBJ1-4; 8 bases align to TRBD1. CDR1 is KGHSH, CDR2 LQKENI, per germline. The CDR3 contains 15 residues. Unmatched junction bases numbered 5, after V lost 0 bases and J lost 8 bases. CDR3 sequence reads: CASSPPGQGREKLFF. The CDR3 nucleotides are TGTGCCAGCTCACCACCAGGACAGGGTAGAGAAAAACTGTTTTTT.

As for this clonotype: A much larger clone sits a single nucleotide away, making a read error possible. The V gene is TRBV6-9, the J gene TRBJ1-2, with D maybe TRBD1 (6 bases). V dropped 3 bases and J dropped 6 bases, with 11 bases sitting between them. Germline lookup yields CDR1 MNHGY and CDR2 SVAAGI. The CDR3 sequence is 13 residues long. CDR3 sequence (DNA): TGTGCCAGCAGTTACACAGGGATGAATGGCTACACCTTC. It specifies CASSYTGMNGYTF.

This clonotype was seen a few times. CDR3 bases: TGCAGCGTTGAGGGGCAAGGAGGAGGGATGAACACTGAAGCTTTCTTT. This gives the protein CSVEGQGGGMNTEAFF. The chain uses TRBV29-1 and TRBJ1-1, with TRBD1 as a possible D gene (5 bases). Germline CDR1 is SQVTM and CDR2 is ANQGSEA. There are 16 residues in the CDR3. Trimming pared 3 bases from V and 0 bases from J, leaving 17 bases between.